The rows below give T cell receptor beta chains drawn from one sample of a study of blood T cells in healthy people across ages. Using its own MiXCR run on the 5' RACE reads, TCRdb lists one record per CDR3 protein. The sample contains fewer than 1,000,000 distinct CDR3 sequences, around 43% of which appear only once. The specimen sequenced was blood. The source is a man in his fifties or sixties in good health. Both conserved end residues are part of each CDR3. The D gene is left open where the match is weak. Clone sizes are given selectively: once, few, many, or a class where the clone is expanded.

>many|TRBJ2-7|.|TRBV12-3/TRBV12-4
CASSNQASRAYEQYF
TGTGCCAGCAGCAATCAGGCCTCTAGGGCCTACGAGCAGTACTTC
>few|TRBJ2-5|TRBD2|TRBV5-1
CASSVYTGGQETQYF
TGCGCCAGCAGCGTATACACGGGGGGGCAAGAGACCCAGTACTTC
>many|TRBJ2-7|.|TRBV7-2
CASSFQGGGYEQYF
TGCGCCAGCAGCTTCCAGGGCGGCGGATACGAGCAGTACTTC
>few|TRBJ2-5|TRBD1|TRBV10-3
CAIMGTAEEQYF
TGTGCCATCATGGGGACAGCTGAAGAGCAGTACTTC
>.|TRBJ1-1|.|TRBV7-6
CASSVLGELNTEAFF
TGTGCCAGCAGCGTGCTCGGGGAATTGAACACTGAAGCTTTCTTT
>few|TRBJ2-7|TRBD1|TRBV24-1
CATSTPPGQPYEQYF
TGTGCCACCAGTACACCACCGGGACAGCCCTACGAGCAGTACTTC
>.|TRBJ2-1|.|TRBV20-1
CSAVLTPRSEQFF
TGCAGTGCGGTGCTCACCCCGCGGAGTGAGCAGTTCTTC
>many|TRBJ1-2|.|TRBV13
CASSRLNYGYTF
TGTGCCAGTAGCAGGTTGAACTATGGCTACACCTTC
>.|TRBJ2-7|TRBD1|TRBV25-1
CASSEARTGGYEQYF
TGTGCCAGCAGTGAAGCCAGGACAGGGGGTTACGAGCAGTACTTC
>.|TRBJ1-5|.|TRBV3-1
CASSQQGHHNQPQHF
TGTGCCAGCAGCCAACAGGGACACCATAATCAGCCCCAGCATTTT
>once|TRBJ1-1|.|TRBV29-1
CSVEDRGEGITEAFF
TGCAGCGTTGAAGATAGAGGGGAGGGGATCACTGAAGCTTTCTTT
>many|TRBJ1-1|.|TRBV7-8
CASSSPRAANTEAFF
TGTGCCAGCAGCTCACCTCGGGCGGCGAACACTGAAGCTTTCTTT
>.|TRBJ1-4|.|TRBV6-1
CASSDRFANEKLFF
TGTGCCAGCAGCGACAGGTTTGCTAATGAAAAACTGTTTTTT
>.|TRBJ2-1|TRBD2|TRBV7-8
CASSPLLGGGVDEQFF
TGTGCCAGCAGCCCCCTTTTGGGCGGGGGGGTGGACGAGCAGTTCTTC
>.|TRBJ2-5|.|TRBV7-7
CASSFNKGETQYF
TGTGCTAGCAGCTTCAACAAGGGTGAGACCCAGTACTTC
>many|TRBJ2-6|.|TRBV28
CASRQTLGGPGANVLTF
TGTGCCAGCAGACAAACCCTTGGGGGGCCTGGGGCCAACGTCCTGACTTTC
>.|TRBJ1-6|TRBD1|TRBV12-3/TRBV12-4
CATRDSRSYNSPLHF
TGTGCCACCCGGGACAGCCGATCCTATAATTCACCCCTCCACTTT
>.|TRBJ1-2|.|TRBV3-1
CASSHWGAGGYTF
TGTGCCAGCAGCCATTGGGGGGCTGGAGGCTACACCTTC
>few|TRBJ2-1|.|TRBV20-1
CSAREAVGSYNEQFF
TGCAGTGCTAGAGAAGCGGTCGGCTCCTACAATGAGCAGTTCTTC
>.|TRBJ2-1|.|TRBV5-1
CASSLEMTAPYNEQFF
TGCGCCAGCAGCTTGGAAATGACTGCCCCTTACAATGAGCAGTTCTTC
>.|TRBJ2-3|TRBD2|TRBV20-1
CSARDLVGLAGGPGSDTQYF
TGCAGTGCTAGAGATTTGGTGGGACTAGCGGGAGGGCCAGGGTCGGATACGCAGTATTTT
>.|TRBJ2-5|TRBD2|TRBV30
CAWSVRAGGETQYF
TGTGCCTGGAGTGTCAGAGCGGGAGGGGAGACCCAGTACTTC
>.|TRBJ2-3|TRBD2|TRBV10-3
CTISDSGGGGFTDTQYF
TGTACCATCAGTGACTCGGGGGGTGGCGGTTTCACAGATACGCAGTATTTT
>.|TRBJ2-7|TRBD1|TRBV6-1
CATQPDRGHEQYF
TGTGCCACCCAACCCGACAGGGGCCACGAGCAGTACTTC
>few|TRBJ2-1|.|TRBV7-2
CASSQNGAGSYNEQFF
TGTGCCAGCAGTCAAAATGGGGCAGGGAGTTACAATGAGCAGTTCTTC
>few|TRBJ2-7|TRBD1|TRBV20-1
CSASGTGIYEQYF
TGCAGTGCTTCCGGGACAGGGATTTACGAGCAGTACTTC
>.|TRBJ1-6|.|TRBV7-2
CATSNRSGNSPLHF
TGTGCCACCAGCAATCGATCCGGAAATTCACCCCTCCACTTT
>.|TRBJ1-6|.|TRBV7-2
CASTEGGSPLHF
TGTGCCAGCACCGAGGGGGGTTCACCCCTCCACTTT
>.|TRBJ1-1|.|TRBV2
CASSDRYNTEAFF
TGTGCCAGCAGTGACAGGTATAACACTGAAGCTTTCTTT
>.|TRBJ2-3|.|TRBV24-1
CATSDSTGTDTQYF
TGTGCCACCAGTGATTCCACAGGCACAGATACGCAGTATTTT
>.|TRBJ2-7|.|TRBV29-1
CSVEEGASYEQYF
TGCAGCGTTGAAGAGGGGGCATCATACGAGCAGTACTTC
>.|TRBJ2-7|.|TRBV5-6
CASSYLRSYEQYF
TGTGCCAGCAGCTACTTGCGCTCCTACGAGCAGTACTTC
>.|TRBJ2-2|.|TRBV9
CASSLYSGRPNTGELFF
TGTGCCAGCAGCCTTTATTCGGGACGGCCGAACACCGGGGAGCTGTTTTTT
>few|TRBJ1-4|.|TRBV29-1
CSVQGFGKLFF
TGCAGCGTTCAGGGATTTGGAAAACTGTTTTTT
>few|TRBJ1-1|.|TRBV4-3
CASSQDFDKAGNPEAFF
TGCGCCAGCAGCCAAGATTTCGACAAGGCAGGGAACCCTGAAGCTTTCTTT
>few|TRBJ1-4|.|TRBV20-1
CSARSTFDSNEKLFF
TGCAGTGCTAGATCAACCTTCGACAGTAATGAAAAACTGTTTTTT
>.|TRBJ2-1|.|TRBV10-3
CAISDHGTASSYNERYF
TGTGCCATCAGTGACCACGGGACTGCGAGCTCCTACAATGAGCGGTACTTC
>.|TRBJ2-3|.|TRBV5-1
CASSLAWTEGRTDTQYF
TGCGCCAGCAGCTTGGCCTGGACAGAGGGGCGCACAGATACGCAGTATTTT
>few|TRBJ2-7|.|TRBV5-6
CASSPGHLGAYEQYF
TGTGCCAGCAGCCCGGGCCACCTGGGCGCATACGAGCAGTACTTC
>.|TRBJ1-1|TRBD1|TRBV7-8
CASSPPTGGGTEAFF
TGTGCCAGCAGCCCCCCGACAGGGGGTGGAACTGAAGCTTTCTTT
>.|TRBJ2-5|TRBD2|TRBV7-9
CASSLTLAGANQETQYF
TGTGCCAGCAGCTTAACCCTAGCGGGGGCCAACCAAGAGACCCAGTACTTC
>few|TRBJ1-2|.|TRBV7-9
CASSPGPDRINGYTF
TGTGCCAGCAGCCCCGGCCCGGACAGAATAAATGGCTACACCTTC
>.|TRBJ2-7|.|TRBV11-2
CASSPGGGRSSYEQYF
TGTGCCAGCAGCCCAGGGGGGGGACGAAGCTCCTACGAGCAGTACTTC